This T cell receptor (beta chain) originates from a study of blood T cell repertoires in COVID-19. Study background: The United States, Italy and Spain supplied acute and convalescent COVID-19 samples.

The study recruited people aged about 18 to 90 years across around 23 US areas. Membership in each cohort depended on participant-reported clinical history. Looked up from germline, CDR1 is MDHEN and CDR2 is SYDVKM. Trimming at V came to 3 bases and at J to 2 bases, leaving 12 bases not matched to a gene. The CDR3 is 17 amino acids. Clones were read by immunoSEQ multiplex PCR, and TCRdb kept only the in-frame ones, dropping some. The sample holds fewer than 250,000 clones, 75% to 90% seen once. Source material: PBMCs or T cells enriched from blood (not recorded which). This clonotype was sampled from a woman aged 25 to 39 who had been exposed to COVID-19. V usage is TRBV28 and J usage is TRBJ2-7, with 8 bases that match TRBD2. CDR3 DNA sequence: TGTGCCAGCAGTTTGGTTCGGGTTAGCGGGGTTACCTACGAGCAGTACTTC. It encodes CASSLVRVSGVTYEQYF.